Presented here are 5 T cell receptor beta chains from one specimen sequenced in a study of technical replicates of blood from several donors. Using immunoSEQ multiplex PCR, the repertoire was profiled, and TCRdb retains in-frame clones only, with some absent. The sample lists approximately 59,000 clones; roughly 86% were seen once. Sequences were obtained from PBMCs. These receptor sequences come from a human donor in good health. Some clones in this sample may be carry-over from other donors' samples.

This sequence joins TRBV2 and TRBJ2-2; 7 bases map to TRBD1. Looked up from germline, CDR1 is SNHLY and CDR2 is FYNNEI. V lost 6 bases to trimming and J lost 0 bases; unmatched junction nucleotides: 4. There are 15 residues in the CDR3. CDR3 nucleotide sequence: TGTGCCAGCAGGGCCGGGACAGCGAACACCGGGGAGCTGTTTTTT. As protein: CASRAGTANTGELFF. Full variable domain (rest looked up from reference TRBV2 and TRBJ2-2): EPEVTQTPSHQVTQMGQEVILRCVPISNHLYFYWYRQILGQKVEFLVSFYNNEISEKSEIFDDQFSVERPDGSNFTLKIRSTKLEDSAMYFCASRAGTANTGELFFGEGSRLTVL.

The genes are TRBV2 and TRBJ2-3, with TRBD1 matching 7 bases. This CDR3 spans 17 amino acids. Germline V gene data show CDR1 as SNHLY and CDR2 as FYNNEI. Trimming at V came to 6 bases and at J to 4 bases, leaving 16 bases not matched to a gene. CDR3 sequence reads: CASRGGQGSPGSDTQYF. The DNA for the CDR3 is TGTGCCAGCAGAGGGGGCCAGGGGTCACCCGGCTCAGATACGCAGTATTTT.

This clone was seen just once. This chain uses TRBV5-5 with TRBJ2-7, with 7 positions matching TRBD1. The V gene's germline CDR1 is SGHKS and CDR2 YYEKEE (reference sequence). Trimming cost V 4 bases and J 0 bases; bases outside gene matches: 16. CDR3 length: 18 residues. DNA for the CDR3: TGTGCCAGCAGCCAACTACTTCACAGGGGACAAAGCTCCTACGAGCAGTACTTC. It is translated as CASSQLLHRGQSSYEQYF.

The chain has TRBV4-1 and TRBJ1-1, with D possibly matching TRBD1 (5 bases). The V gene's germline CDR1 is MGHRA and CDR2 YSYEKL. This CDR3 has 15 amino acids. Trimming took 1 base from V and 1 from J, leaving 10 bases between them. The CDR3 protein is CASSQVGRANTEAFF. The CDR3 DNA sequence: TGCGCCAGCAGCCAAGTAGGCAGGGCGAACACTGAAGCTTTCTTT.

This chain connects TRBV7-6 to TRBJ2-2; D is uncertain. Germline-derived CDR1 and CDR2 are SGHVS and FNYEAQ. CDR3 length: 15 residues. Trimming pared 2 bases from V and 2 bases from J, leaving 9 bases between. The CDR3 DNA is TGTGCCAGCAGCTTACCCCGGTTAAACACCGGGGAGCTGTTTTTT. This translates into CASSLPRLNTGELFF.